This record covers a single T cell receptor (beta chain). Its specificity is not known. One junction end disagrees with the germline gene, perhaps due to a read error. CDR3 length: 14 amino acids. CDR1 MGHRA and CDR2 YSYEKL come from the germline V gene. The data were taken from a study of post-analysis software for immune sequencing data. Study-level background: Relapsing-remitting, secondary progressive and progressive-relapsing forms of multiple sclerosis all featured among disease courses. Study-level results: A few TRBV segments occurring more often in patients than controls included TRBV5-6, TRBV5-1 and TRBV20-1.

Every TCR beta cDNA library bore unique molecular identifiers. In TCRdb, the PCR reads were re-called with MiXCR into one record per CDR3 protein. The table has around 500,000 distinct CDR3 sequences, around 31% seen once; the top ten hold around 5.9%. This chain joins TRBV4-1 and TRBJ1-2; D is unclear. The sequence was collected from a girl aged 2-17 years with multiple sclerosis. The source material was blood. The CDR3 DNA follows: TGCGCCAGCGGCCAGAACACCCGGGCGGGCGGCTACACCTTC. Translated: CASGQNTRAGGYTF.